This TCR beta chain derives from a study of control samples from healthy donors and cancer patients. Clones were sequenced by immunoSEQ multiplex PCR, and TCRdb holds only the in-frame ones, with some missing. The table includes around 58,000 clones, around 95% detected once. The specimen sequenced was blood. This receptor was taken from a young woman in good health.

The CDR3 DNA follows: TGTGCCAGCAGTGACTCGGGGGGCGGATACAATGAGCAGTTCTTC. Residues: CASSDSGGGYNEQFF. The chain employs TRBV6-4 and TRBJ2-1; D is tentatively TRBD1 or TRBD2 (6 bases each). The CDR3 is 15 amino acids. The germline V gene encodes CDR1 MRHNA and CDR2 SNTAGT. V was clipped by 0 bases and J by 4 bases, with 10 bases between them.